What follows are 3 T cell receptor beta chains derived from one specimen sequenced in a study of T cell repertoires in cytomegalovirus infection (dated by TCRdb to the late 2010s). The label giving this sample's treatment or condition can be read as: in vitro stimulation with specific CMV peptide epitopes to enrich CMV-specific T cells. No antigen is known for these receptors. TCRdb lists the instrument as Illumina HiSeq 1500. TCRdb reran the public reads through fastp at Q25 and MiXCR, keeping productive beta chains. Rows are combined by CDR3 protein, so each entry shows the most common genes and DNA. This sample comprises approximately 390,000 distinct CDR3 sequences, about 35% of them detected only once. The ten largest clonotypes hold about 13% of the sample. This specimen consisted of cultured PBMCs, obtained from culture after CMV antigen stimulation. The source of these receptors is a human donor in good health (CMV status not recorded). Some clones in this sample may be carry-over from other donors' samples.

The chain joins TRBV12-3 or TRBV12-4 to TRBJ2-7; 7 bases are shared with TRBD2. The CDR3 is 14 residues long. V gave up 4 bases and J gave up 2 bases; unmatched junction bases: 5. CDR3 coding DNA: TGTGCCAGCAGTTGGGGGACTATTACCTACGAGCAGTACTTC. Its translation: CASSWGTITYEQYF.

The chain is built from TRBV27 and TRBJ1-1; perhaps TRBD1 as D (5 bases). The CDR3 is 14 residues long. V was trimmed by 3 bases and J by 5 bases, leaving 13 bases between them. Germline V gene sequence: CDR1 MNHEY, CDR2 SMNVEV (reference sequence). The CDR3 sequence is CASSFSQGDTEAFF. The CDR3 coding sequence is TGTGCCAGCAGTTTCTCCCAGGGAGATACTGAAGCTTTCTTT.

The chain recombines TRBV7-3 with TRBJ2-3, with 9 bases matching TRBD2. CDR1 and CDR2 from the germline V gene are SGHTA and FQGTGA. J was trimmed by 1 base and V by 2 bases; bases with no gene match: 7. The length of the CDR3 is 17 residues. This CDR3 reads CASSLSPQRGGTDTQYF. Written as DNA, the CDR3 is TGTGCCAGCAGCTTATCCCCCCAGCGGGGGGGCACAGATACGCAGTATTTT.